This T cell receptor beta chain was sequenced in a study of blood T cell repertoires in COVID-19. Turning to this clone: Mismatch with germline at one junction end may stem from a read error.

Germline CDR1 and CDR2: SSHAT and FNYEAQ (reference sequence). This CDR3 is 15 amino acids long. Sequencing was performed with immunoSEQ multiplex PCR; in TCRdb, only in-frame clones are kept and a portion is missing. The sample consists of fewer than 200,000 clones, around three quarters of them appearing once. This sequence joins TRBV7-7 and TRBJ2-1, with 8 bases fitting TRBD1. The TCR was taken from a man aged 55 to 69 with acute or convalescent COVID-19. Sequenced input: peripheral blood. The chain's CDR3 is CASSLGDRGTNEQFF. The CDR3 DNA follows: TGTGCTAGCAGCTTGGGAGACAGGGGAACGAATGAGCAGTTCTTC.